The 25 T cell receptor beta chains given below trace back to one sample, sequenced in a study of CD8+CD57+ T cells in acquired aplastic anemia. All sequencing subjects had displayed CD8+CD57+ cell expansion on flow cytometry. Profiling of TCR beta VDJ combinations and CDR3 sequences used genomic DNA as template. One entry per CDR3 protein, called by TCRdb with MiXCR from the reads. The sample has 250,000 to 350,000 distinct CDR3 sequences; around three fifths are singletons. The sequenced material came from sorted CD4+, CD8+, or CD8+CD57+ T cells (not recorded which) from PBMCs. Receptors originate from a human donor with aplastic anemia.

The chain joins TRBV15 to TRBJ1-1; unclear D gene. CDR1 is LNHNV, CDR2 YYDKDF, per germline (reference sequence). This CDR3 is 14 amino acids long. V lost 0 bases and J lost 1, with 6 bases in between. In DNA, the CDR3 is TGTGCCACCAGCAGAGATTGGAGGAACACTGAAGCTTTCTTT. Translated, it gives CATSRDWRNTEAFF. The full variable domain, with the rest looked up from reference TRBV15 and TRBJ1-1, is DAMVIQNPRYQVTQFGKPVTLSCSQTLNHNVMYWYQQKSSQAPKLLFHYYDKDFNNEADTPDNFQSRRPNTSFCFLDIRSPGLGDTAMYLCATSRDWRNTEAFFGQGTRLTVV.

The genes are TRBV7-9 and TRBJ1-1, with D possibly being TRBD1 (6 bases). Trimming stripped 3 bases from V and 7 bases from J, with 12 bases between. Looked up from germline, CDR1 is SEHNR and CDR2 is FQNEAQ (reference sequence). This CDR3 contains 13 residues. Here the CDR3 reads CASSLGQGSEAFF. The CDR3 DNA sequence: TGTGCCAGCAGCTTGGGCCAGGGGAGTGAAGCTTTCTTT.

This clonotype showed up many times. The chain has TRBV9 and TRBJ1-3, with unresolved D. V was clipped by 0 bases and J by 2 bases, with 6 bases between them. The CDR3 has 14 amino acids. The V gene's germline CDR1 is SGDLS and CDR2 YYNGEE. CDR3 coding DNA: TGTGCCAGCAGCGTAGGGACTGCTGGAAACACCATATATTTT. Amino acid sequence: CASSVGTAGNTIYF.

This clonotype was recorded a few times. CDR3 loop: CASGKQGDYGYTF. The CDR3 DNA is TGTGCCAGTGGGAAACAGGGGGACTATGGCTACACCTTC. This chain uses TRBV19 with TRBJ1-2; TRBD1 matches at 8 bases. The CDR3 contains 13 residues. V lost 8 bases, J lost 3 bases, and 5 bases stayed unmatched. Per germline, CDR1 LNHDA and CDR2 SQIVND (reference sequence).

A few counts support this clonotype. The chain combines TRBV12-3 or TRBV12-4 with TRBJ1-2, with no clear D. Between the trimmed V and J ends, which lost 6 bases and 0 bases, there was a span of 11 bases. This CDR3 contains 14 residues. The CDR3 coding sequence is TGTGCCAGCAGCCCCGGACGGTCTAACTATGGCTACACCTTC. This gives the protein CASSPGRSNYGYTF.

For this clonotype: One junction end does not reproduce the germline sequence, and a read error may be involved. The chain combines TRBV5-1 with TRBJ2-1, with 14 bases identical to TRBD2. In germline, CDR1 is SGHRS, CDR2 YFSETQ. This CDR3 has 18 residues. The CDR3 bases are TGTGCCAGCAGCAGCGGGACTAGCGGGAGTACGGACTACAATGAGCAGTTCTTC. It translates to CASSSGTSGSTDYNEQFF.

This chain uses TRBV14 with TRBJ1-4; D remains unclear. Germline CDR1 reads SGHDN; CDR2 reads FVKESK. Trimming shortened V by 0 bases and J by 0 bases, and 8 bases separated the two germline ends. The CDR3 sequence is 16 residues long. The CDR3 nucleotides read TGTGCCAGCAGCCAAGATGGGGAGGCAACTAATGAAAAACTGTTTTTT. Protein: CASSQDGEATNEKLFF.

This clonotype was counted at least ten times. The genes are TRBV2 and TRBJ1-1, with D maybe TRBD1 (6 bases). Per the germline V gene, CDR1 is SNHLY and CDR2 is FYNNEI. This CDR3 has 14 amino acids. The V end lost 7 bases, the J end lost 4 bases, and 16 bases lay between the germline ends. This chain's CDR3 is CASIEGGIFTEAFF. DNA of the CDR3: TGTGCCAGCATCGAGGGGGGTATCTTCACTGAAGCTTTCTTT.

V is TRBV2 and J is TRBJ2-1; a weak D match, TRBD2 (6 bases). Trimming stripped 6 bases from V and 7 bases from J, with 10 bases between. The CDR3 length is 12 residues. CDR1 SNHLY and CDR2 FYNNEI come from the germline V gene. CDR3 region: CASRKGTNEQFF. CDR3 coding DNA: TGTGCCAGCAGAAAAGGGACTAATGAGCAGTTCTTC. The full variable domain, rest sourced from reference TRBV2 and TRBJ2-1, is EPEVTQTPSHQVTQMGQEVILRCVPISNHLYFYWYRQILGQKVEFLVSFYNNEISEKSEIFDDQFSVERPDGSNFTLKIRSTKLEDSAMYFCASRKGTNEQFFGPGTRLTVL.

This clonotype was recorded at least ten times. This rearrangement joins TRBV12-3 or TRBV12-4 to TRBJ2-1; D remains ambiguous. Trimming pared 5 bases from V and 9 bases from J, leaving 11 bases between. CDR3 length equals 12 residues. The CDR3 DNA reads as TGTGCCAGCAGTCCCCCTCTTGGTGAGCAGTTCTTC. Encoded protein: CASSPPLGEQFF.

The genes are TRBV6-5 and TRBJ2-7, with 11 bases aligning to TRBD2. With 0 bases clipped from V and 7 bases from J, the junction kept 11 bases outside the gene matches. Germline V lookup: CDR1 MNHEY, CDR2 SVGAGI. This CDR3 has 17 residues. The CDR3 DNA reads as TGTGCCAGCAGTTACTCGCTAGCGGGGACTAGCGGTGGGGAGCAGTACTTC. Protein product: CASSYSLAGTSGGEQYF.

The rearrangement joins TRBV2 to TRBJ1-2, with TRBD1 as a possible D gene (6 bases). The CDR3 runs 12 residues. Germline V gene lookup returns CDR1 SNHLY and CDR2 FYNNEI. Between the trimmed V and J ends, which lost 7 bases and 6 bases, there was a span of 12 bases. CDR3 bases: TGTGCCAGCATCCCCGGGGGGCATGGCTACACCTTC. As protein: CASIPGGHGYTF.

This chain uses TRBV7-3 with TRBJ2-1; 8 nucleotides align to TRBD2. Germline CDR1 and CDR2: SGHTA and FQGTGA. The CDR3 loop spans 15 amino acids. The V segment lost 6 bases and the J segment 3 bases; nucleotides outside the gene matches: 7. CDR3 nucleotides: TGTGCCAGCAGGACAGCGGGAGTGGACTACAATGAGCAGTTCTTC. This gives the protein CASRTAGVDYNEQFF.

The chain recombines TRBV9 with TRBJ1-1; D unresolved. This CDR3 is 13 amino acids long. Germline V gene sequence: CDR1 SGDLS, CDR2 YYNGEE. V was clipped by 0 bases and J by 6 bases, with 9 bases between them. CDR3 sequence (DNA): TGTGCCAGCAGCGTAGAGGGTCGGGCTGAAGCTTTCTTT. It specifies CASSVEGRAEAFF.

This clonotype was detected only once. The chain carries TRBV7-3 and TRBJ2-1; 10 bases line up with TRBD2. Trimming at V came to 1 base and at J to 4 bases, leaving 4 bases not matched to a gene. Germline assignment: CDR1 SGHTA and CDR2 FQGTGA. The CDR3 consists of 16 residues. The CDR3 is CASSLRLAGVYNEQFF. CDR3 DNA sequence: TGTGCCAGCAGCTTAAGGCTAGCGGGAGTATACAATGAGCAGTTCTTC.

This chain connects TRBV12-3 or TRBV12-4 to TRBJ2-7; 8 bases line up with TRBD1. With V trimmed by 6 bases and J by 7 bases, 8 bases remained unmatched. The CDR3 sequence is 13 residues long. CDR3 loop: CASSLGQVSEQYF. For the CDR3, the DNA is TGTGCCAGCAGCTTGGGACAGGTTAGTGAGCAGTACTTC.

This clonotype was found many times. V gene TRBV19 combines with J gene TRBJ2-7; the match to TRBD1 covers 8 bases. Germline loops: CDR1 LNHDA, CDR2 SQIVND (reference sequence). The junction had 7 bases not matched to a gene; V was cut back by 3 bases and J by 3 bases. The CDR3 totals 15 residues. This CDR3 reads CASSMYWTGIYEQYF. CDR3 nucleotide sequence: TGTGCCAGTAGTATGTATTGGACAGGGATCTACGAGCAGTACTTC.

The chain employs TRBV5-4 and TRBJ2-7; D is perhaps TRBD1 or TRBD2 (5 bases each). The CDR3 runs to 15 residues. Trimming removed 1 base from V and 4 bases from J, with 15 bases in between. Looked up from germline, CDR1 is SGHNT and CDR2 is YYREEE (reference sequence). CDR3 sequence reads: CASSLRSGHGYEQYF. The CDR3 DNA follows: TGTGCCAGCAGCTTGAGAAGCGGACATGGGTACGAGCAGTACTTC.

This clonotype occurred once. The junction and the germline gene differ at one end; a read error may be behind it. This chain joins TRBV5-8 and TRBJ1-5, with 9 bases matching TRBD1. Looked up from germline, CDR1 is SGHTS and CDR2 is YDEGEE. The CDR3 has 16 amino acids. The CDR3 DNA follows: TGCGCCAGCAGCTTACCACAGGGGGCTTACAATGAGCCCCAGCATTTT. This codes for CASSLPQGAYNEPQHF.

The chain combines TRBV20-1 with TRBJ2-1; a weak D match, TRBD1 (6 bases). V was pared by 6 bases and J by 0 bases, with 12 bases between. The germline V gene has CDR1 DFQATT and CDR2 SNEGSKA (reference sequence). The CDR3 is 14 residues long. DNA for the CDR3: TGCAGTGCGCCCACAGGGAGCTCCTACAATGAGCAGTTCTTC. It specifies CSAPTGSSYNEQFF.

At least ten counts were recorded for this clonotype. The rearrangement uses TRBV20-1 and TRBJ2-5; 13 bases line up with TRBD2. The germline CDR1 and CDR2 sequences are DFQATT and SNEGSKA (reference sequence). This CDR3 comprises 17 residues. V trimming: 0 bases; J trimming: 3 bases; junction bases outside the gene matches: 7. In DNA, the CDR3 is TGCAGTGCTAGAGACGGCCCGGGACTAGCGGGAAAAGAGACCCAGTACTTC. Its translation is CSARDGPGLAGKETQYF.

Ten or more counts support this clonotype. The gene calls are TRBV12-3 or TRBV12-4 and TRBJ1-3; D is uncertain. V was cut by 0 bases and J by 0 bases, with 6 bases left in between. The CDR3 is 15 amino acids. The CDR3 sequence: CASSLATLSGNTIYF. CDR3 sequence (DNA): TGTGCCAGCAGTTTAGCCACACTCTCTGGAAACACCATATATTTT.

The chain is built from TRBV7-9 and TRBJ2-3, with 7 bases lining up with TRBD2. V lost 1 base and J lost 5; bases outside the gene matches: 6. The CDR3 has 15 residues. The germline V gene encodes CDR1 SEHNR and CDR2 FQNEAQ (reference sequence). This CDR3 reads CASSLGGAGEDTQYF. The CDR3 DNA sequence: TGTGCCAGCAGCTTAGGTGGCGCGGGGGAAGATACGCAGTATTTT.

This chain links TRBV5-1 with TRBJ2-7; D ambiguous. The germline V and J ends were trimmed by 2 bases and 4 bases, with 13 bases remaining between them. The CDR3 is made up of 14 amino acids. Germline-derived CDR1 and CDR2 are SGHRS and YFSETQ. The DNA of the CDR3 is TGCGCCAGCAGCTTAGCTGGGATCTGGTACGAGCAGTACTTC. It yields the protein CASSLAGIWYEQYF.

The CDR3 nucleotides read TGTGCCAGTAGTATGTTGGGAGGGACTGAAGCTTTCTTT. Amino acid sequence: CASSMLGGTEAFF. The V and J genes are TRBV19 and TRBJ1-1; no firm D call. V gave up 3 bases and J gave up 5 bases, with 10 bases separating them. This CDR3 has 13 residues. The germline V gene has CDR1 LNHDA and CDR2 SQIVND (reference sequence). Drawing the rest from reference TRBV19 and TRBJ1-1, the complete variable domain is DGGITQSPKYLFRKEGQNVTLSCEQNLNHDAMYWYRQDPGQGLRLIYYSQIVNDFQKGDIAEGYSVSREKKESFPLTVTSAQKNPTAFYLCASSMLGGTEAFFGQGTRLTVV.